The sequence of this T cell receptor (beta chain) was determined in a study of blood T cell repertoires in COVID-19. The V gene lost 6 bases and the J gene lost 0 bases, with 14 bases spanning the gap. CDR1 and CDR2 (germline): MDHEN, SYDVKM. The CDR3 totals 16 residues. Method: immunoSEQ multiplex PCR; TCRdb's copy keeps in-frame clones and lacks some. The sample yields 250,000 to 300,000 clones, nearly 90% seen once. The material sequenced was PBMCs or T cells enriched from blood (not recorded which). This receptor was obtained from a woman aged 55-70 years who had recovered from COVID-19. The chain is built from TRBV28 and TRBJ1-4; possibly TRBD1 for D (5 bases). The CDR3 protein is CASRVPGGATNEKLFF. CDR3 DNA sequence: TGTGCCAGCAGAGTACCCGGGGGGGCAACTAATGAAAAACTGTTTTTT.